Sequencing of this T cell receptor (beta chain) was carried out in a study of T cells after somatic rescue of genetic block. V lost 4 bases to trimming and J lost 2 bases, with 18 bases between them. CDR1 is SGHRS, CDR2 YFSETQ, per germline. The CDR3 covers 16 residues. Some clones are missing from TCRdb's copy, which holds only in-frame ones; the method was immunoSEQ multiplex PCR. Among 13,000 or so clones, over 60% were seen once, and the ten largest hold 20%. The sample consisted of peripheral blood mononuclear cells (PBMCs). V gene TRBV5-1 combines with J gene TRBJ1-1, with D maybe TRBD1 (6 bases). The receptor was derived from a boy younger than 18. The CDR3 DNA reads as TGCGCCAGCAGCCTAACCGGGGGGCTCGGTAACACTGAAGCTTTCTTT. The encoded protein is CASSLTGGLGNTEAFF.